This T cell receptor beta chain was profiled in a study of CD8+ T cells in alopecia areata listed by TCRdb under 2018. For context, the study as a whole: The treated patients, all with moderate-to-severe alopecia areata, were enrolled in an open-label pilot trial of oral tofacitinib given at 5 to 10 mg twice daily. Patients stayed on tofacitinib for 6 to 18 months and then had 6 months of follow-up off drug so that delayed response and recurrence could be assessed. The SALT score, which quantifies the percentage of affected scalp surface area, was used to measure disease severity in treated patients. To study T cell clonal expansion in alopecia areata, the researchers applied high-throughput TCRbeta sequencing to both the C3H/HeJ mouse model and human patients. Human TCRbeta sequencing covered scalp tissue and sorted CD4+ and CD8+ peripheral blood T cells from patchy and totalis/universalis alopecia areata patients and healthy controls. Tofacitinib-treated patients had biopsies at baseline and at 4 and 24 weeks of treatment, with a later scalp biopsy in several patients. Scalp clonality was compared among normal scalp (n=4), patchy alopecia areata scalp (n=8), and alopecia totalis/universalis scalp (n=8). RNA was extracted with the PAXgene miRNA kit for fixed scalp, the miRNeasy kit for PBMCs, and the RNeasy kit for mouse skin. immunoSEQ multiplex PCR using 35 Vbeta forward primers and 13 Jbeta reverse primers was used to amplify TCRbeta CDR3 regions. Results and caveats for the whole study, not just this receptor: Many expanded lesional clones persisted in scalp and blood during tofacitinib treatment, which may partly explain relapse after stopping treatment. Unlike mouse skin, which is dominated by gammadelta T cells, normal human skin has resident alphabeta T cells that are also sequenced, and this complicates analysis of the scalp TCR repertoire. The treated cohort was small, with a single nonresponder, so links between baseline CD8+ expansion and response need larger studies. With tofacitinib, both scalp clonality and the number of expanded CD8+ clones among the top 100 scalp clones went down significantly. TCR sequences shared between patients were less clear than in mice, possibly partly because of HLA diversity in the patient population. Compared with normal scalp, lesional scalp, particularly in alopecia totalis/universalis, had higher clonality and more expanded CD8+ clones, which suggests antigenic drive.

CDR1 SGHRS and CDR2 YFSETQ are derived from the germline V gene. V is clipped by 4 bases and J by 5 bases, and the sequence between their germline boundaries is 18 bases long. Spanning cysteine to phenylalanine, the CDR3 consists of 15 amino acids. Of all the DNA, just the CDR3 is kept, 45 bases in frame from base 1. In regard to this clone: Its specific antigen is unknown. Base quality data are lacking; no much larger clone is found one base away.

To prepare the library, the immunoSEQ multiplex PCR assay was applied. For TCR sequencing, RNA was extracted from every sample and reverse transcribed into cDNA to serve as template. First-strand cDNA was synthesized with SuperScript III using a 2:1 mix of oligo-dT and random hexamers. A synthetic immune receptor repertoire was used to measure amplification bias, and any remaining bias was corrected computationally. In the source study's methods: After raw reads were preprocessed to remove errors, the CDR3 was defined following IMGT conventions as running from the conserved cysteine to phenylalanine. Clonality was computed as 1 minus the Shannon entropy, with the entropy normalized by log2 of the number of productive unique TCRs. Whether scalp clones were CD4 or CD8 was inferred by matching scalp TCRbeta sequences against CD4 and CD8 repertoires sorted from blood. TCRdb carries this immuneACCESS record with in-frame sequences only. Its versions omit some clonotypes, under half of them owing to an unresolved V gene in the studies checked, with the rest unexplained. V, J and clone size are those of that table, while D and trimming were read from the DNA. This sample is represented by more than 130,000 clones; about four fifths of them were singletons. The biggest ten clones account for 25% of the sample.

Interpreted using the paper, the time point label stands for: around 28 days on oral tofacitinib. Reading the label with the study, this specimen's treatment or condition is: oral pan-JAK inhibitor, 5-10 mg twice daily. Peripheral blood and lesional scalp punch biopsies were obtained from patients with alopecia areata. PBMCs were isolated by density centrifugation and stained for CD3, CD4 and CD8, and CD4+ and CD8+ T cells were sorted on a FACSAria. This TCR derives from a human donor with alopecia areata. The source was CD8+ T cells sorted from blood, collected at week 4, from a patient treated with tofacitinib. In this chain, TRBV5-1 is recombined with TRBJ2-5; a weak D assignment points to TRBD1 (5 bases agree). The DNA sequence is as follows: TGCGCCAGCAGCGATCTGGGGCGGCAGCTGGAGACCCAGTACTTC. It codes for CASSDLGRQLETQYF.